The 19 T cell receptor beta chains in this list originate from one sample, sequenced in a study of blood T cell repertoires in COVID-19. The data were produced by immunoSEQ multiplex PCR, yet TCRdb's version contains in-frame clones alone and is incomplete. Of under 250,000 clones in the sample, roughly 85% were seen once. Input material: PBMCs or T cells enriched from blood (not recorded which). The source is a woman in her forties or fifties with acute COVID-19.

The chain recombines TRBV2 with TRBJ2-7; unclear D gene. Between the trimmed V and J ends, which lost 3 bases and 1 base, there was a span of 4 bases. The CDR3 is 12 residues long. The V gene's germline CDR1 is SNHLY and CDR2 FYNNEI. The CDR3 nucleotides are TGTGCCAGCAGTGAGGCATCCTACGAGCAGTACTTC. This encodes CASSEASYEQYF.

This chain connects TRBV5-8 to TRBJ2-3, with a possible D match to TRBD2 (6 bases). Per the germline V gene, CDR1 is SGHTS and CDR2 is YDEGEE. This CDR3 has 17 residues. The V gene lost 1 base and the J gene lost 4 bases, with 19 bases spanning the gap. The CDR3 DNA reads as TGTGCCAGCAGCTTGAGCGTAGGAGGGGATGGTGCAGATACGCAGTATTTT. Protein: CASSLSVGGDGADTQYF.

The chain links TRBV9 to TRBJ1-5, with 8 bases identical to TRBD1. From germline, CDR1 is SGDLS and CDR2 YYNGEE. The CDR3 spans 14 residues. Germline trimming cut 4 bases from V and 5 bases from J; bases unmatched to any gene: 5. The chain's CDR3 is CASSRTGGDQPQHF. Here the CDR3 DNA reads TGTGCCAGCAGCCGTACAGGGGGAGATCAGCCCCAGCATTTT.

V usage is TRBV30 and J usage is TRBJ2-1; D perhaps matches TRBD2 (6 bases). The V end was cut by 3 bases, the J end by 10 bases, with 10 bases between. Germline assignment: CDR1 GTSNPN and CDR2 SVGIG (reference sequence). The CDR3 runs to 11 residues. In DNA form, the CDR3 reads TGTGCCTGGAGCCAGGAGGGGGAGCAGTTCTTC. As protein: CAWSQEGEQFF. The complete variable domain, with remaining parts taken from reference TRBV30 and TRBJ2-1, reads SQTIHQWPATLVQPVGSPLSLECTVEGTSNPNLYWYRQAAGRGLQLLFYSVGIGQISSEVPQNLSASRPQDRQFILSSKKLLLSDSGFYLCAWSQEGEQFFGPGTRLTVL.

This chain uses TRBV11-3 with TRBJ1-2, with TRBD1 matching over 10 bases. With V trimmed by 0 bases and J by 7 bases, 8 bases remained unmatched. The CDR3 sequence is 16 residues long. Germline CDR1 reads SGHNT; CDR2 reads YENEEA. CDR3 loop: CASSLDQGQGKSGYTF. The CDR3 DNA is TGTGCCAGCAGCTTAGATCAGGGACAGGGGAAGTCTGGCTACACCTTC.

J is TRBJ1-2 and V is TRBV7-3; weak D call: TRBD1 (5 bases). Germline loops: CDR1 SGHTA, CDR2 FQGTGA. The CDR3 runs to 14 residues. V was clipped by 5 bases and J by 3 bases, with 13 bases between them. CDR3 sequence reads: CASSRDWGDYGYTF. The CDR3 nucleotides read TGTGCCAGCAGCCGGGACTGGGGAGACTATGGCTACACCTTC.

This sequence joins TRBV10-3 and TRBJ1-1; TRBD1 might be the D (6 bases). Germline CDR1 is ENHRY and CDR2 is SYGVKD. The V gene lost 4 bases and the J gene lost 4 bases, with 16 bases spanning the gap. The CDR3 extends over 15 amino acids. As DNA, the CDR3 is TGTGCCATCAGTGCATACACAGGGCTCGGCACTGAAGCTTTCTTT. It encodes CAISAYTGLGTEAFF.

The chain employs TRBV30 and TRBJ1-1, with 8 bases matching TRBD1. V shed 7 bases, J shed 8 bases, and the junction held 9 bases outside the gene matches. This CDR3 contains 12 residues. CDR1 is GTSNPN, CDR2 SVGIG, per germline (reference sequence). The CDR3 DNA reads as TGTGCCTACACCCAACAGGGGGTCGAAGCTTTCTTT. As protein: CAYTQQGVEAFF.

This chain's CDR3 is CASSFSQGGYTF. In nucleotides, the CDR3 is TGTGCCAGCAGCTTCTCACAGGGTGGCTACACCTTC. J is TRBJ1-2 and V is TRBV5-6; possibly TRBD1 for D (6 bases). CDR1 is SGHDT and CDR2 is YYEEEE in the germline V gene. The CDR3 loop spans 12 amino acids. V gave up 2 bases and J gave up 7 bases, with 9 bases separating them.

This clone has a single count. V usage is TRBV13 and J usage is TRBJ2-1; TRBD2 matches 13 bases. V was pared by 5 bases and J by 7 bases, with 11 bases of the junction left unmatched. Germline V CDR1 and CDR2: PRHDT, FYEKMQ (reference sequence). The CDR3 consists of 17 residues. The CDR3 DNA follows: TGTGCCAGCAGCCCTCACAGACTAGCGGGGGGTCTAAATGAGCAGTTCTTC. This translates into CASSPHRLAGGLNEQFF.

V usage is TRBV7-4 and J usage is TRBJ2-7; 7 bases fit TRBD1. Germline V gene sequence: CDR1 SGHVT, CDR2 SQSDAQ. This CDR3 has 15 amino acids. The CDR3 DNA sequence: TGTGCGAACCGGAGTCAGGGGGAAAGCTCCTACGAGCAGTACTTC. This gives the protein CANRSQGESSYEQYF.

V is TRBV6-2 or TRBV6-3 and J is TRBJ2-7; 8 nucleotides line up with TRBD1. Trimming at V came to 2 bases and at J to 4 bases, leaving 4 bases not matched to a gene. The CDR3 is 14 residues long. Germline lookup yields CDR1 MNHEY and CDR2 SVGEGT. The CDR3 DNA reads as TGTGCCAGCAGTTACGGGACAGGAGCTTACGAGCAGTACTTC. Its protein product is CASSYGTGAYEQYF.

This clone was recorded once. The V and J genes are TRBV5-4 and TRBJ2-1; D is possibly TRBD1 (6 bases). Trimming took off 1 base at V and 4 bases at J, with 18 bases between the two ends. Germline lookup yields CDR1 SGHNT and CDR2 YYREEE (reference sequence). The CDR3 runs 17 residues. The CDR3 coding sequence is TGTGCCAGCAGCTTGATAACAGCCCCCCAGGGGTACAATGAGCAGTTCTTC. Protein: CASSLITAPQGYNEQFF.

CDR3 region: CASSAGQANSNQPQHF. CDR3 sequence (DNA): TGTGCCAGTAGTGCGGGACAGGCTAATAGCAATCAGCCCCAGCATTTT. The chain carries TRBV19 and TRBJ1-5; 8 bases agree with TRBD1. Per the germline V gene, CDR1 is LNHDA and CDR2 is SQIVND (reference sequence). The J segment lost 0 bases and the V segment lost 5 bases, leaving 6 bases of the junction unmatched. The CDR3 length is 16 residues. Full variable domain (missing parts from reference TRBV19 and TRBJ1-5): DGGITQSPKYLFRKEGQNVTLSCEQNLNHDAMYWYRQDPGQGLRLIYYSQIVNDFQKGDIAEGYSVSREKKESFPLTVTSAQKNPTAFYLCASSAGQANSNQPQHFGDGTRLSIL.

The V gene is TRBV11-2, the J gene TRBJ1-1; possibly TRBD1 for D (6 bases). The germline V and J ends were trimmed by 0 bases and 10 bases, with 12 bases remaining between them. Germline CDR1 reads SGHAT; CDR2 reads FQNNGV. The CDR3 is 13 residues long. The CDR3 sequence is CASSLEHQGTAFF. The CDR3 bases are TGTGCCAGCAGCTTAGAGCATCAGGGGACAGCTTTCTTT.

Concerning this clone: Just one base apart from a much larger clone, this may be a read error. This chain joins TRBV7-6 and TRBJ1-2, with 8 bases that match TRBD1. CDR1 and CDR2 (germline): SGHVS, FNYEAQ. The CDR3 contains 13 residues. Losses at the gene ends were 3 bases for V and 5 bases for J; bases not matched to a gene: 2. Here the CDR3 reads CASSFTGGYGYTF. The DNA of the CDR3 is TGTGCCAGCAGCTTTACAGGGGGGTATGGCTACACCTTC.

The chain couples TRBV10-3 to TRBJ2-7, with a weak D call TRBD2 (6 bases). Trimming took 5 bases from V and 3 from J, leaving 14 bases between them. This CDR3 has 14 residues. Looked up from germline, CDR1 is ENHRY and CDR2 is SYGVKD. CDR3 sequence (DNA): TGTGCCATCAGTCCTGGGACTTTCTACTACGAGCAGTACTTC. Translating gives CAISPGTFYYEQYF.

Turning to this clone: Different DNA sequences within this sample yield the same CDR3. The chain is built from TRBV29-1 and TRBJ2-7; TRBD1 might be the D (7 bases). CDR1 SQVTM and CDR2 ANQGSEA come from the germline V gene. Trimming removed 3 bases at V and 4 bases at J, with 10 bases between. CDR3 length: 12 amino acids. The CDR3 loop reads CSVEAGGYEQYF. In nucleotides, the CDR3 is TGCAGCGTTGAGGCAGGGGGGTACGAGCAGTACTTC.

The genes are TRBV6-5 and TRBJ1-5; no definite D call. CDR3 size: 13 residues. Looked up from germline, CDR1 is MNHEY and CDR2 is SVGAGI. V was pared by 0 bases and J by 5 bases, with 5 bases between. The CDR3 region has the DNA TGTGCCAGCAGTTACTCCCTTCATCAGCCCCAGCATTTT. This translates into CASSYSLHQPQHF.